These 22 T cell receptor beta chains were sequenced from one sample in a study of blood T cell repertoires in COVID-19. This table comes from immunoSEQ multiplex PCR, and its TCRdb copy is limited to in-frame clones, with some not included. The sample holds some 140,000 clones, 60% to 85% seen once. Sequencing input: peripheral blood. The receptor set was obtained from a man older than 75 with acute or convalescent COVID-19.

The rearrangement joins TRBV11-3 to TRBJ2-5, with 13 bases matching TRBD2. V lost 5 bases to trimming and J lost 1 base; unmatched junction nucleotides: 4. The CDR3 covers 16 residues. CDR1 is SGHNT, CDR2 YENEEA, per germline. The CDR3 sequence is CASSEGTSGAQETQYF. Here the CDR3 DNA reads TGTGCCAGCAGCGAAGGGACTAGCGGGGCCCAAGAGACCCAGTACTTC.

V gene TRBV30 combines with J gene TRBJ2-3; 7 bases agree with TRBD2. The germline V gene has CDR1 GTSNPN and CDR2 SVGIG (reference sequence). This CDR3 comprises 14 residues. Trimming removed 2 bases from V and 6 bases from J; junction bases left unmatched: 8. The CDR3 coding sequence is TGTGCCTGGAGTAGGGGAGGGCTCGGGGATACGCAGTATTTT. Translating gives CAWSRGGLGDTQYF.

The J gene is TRBJ1-2, the V gene TRBV25-1; 7 bases are shared with TRBD1. Trimming at V came to 2 bases and at J to 8 bases, leaving 5 bases not matched to a gene. CDR1 is MGHDK, CDR2 SYGVNS, per germline. CDR3 length: 13 amino acids. CDR3 sequence (DNA): TGTGCCAGCAGTGAACCAGGGGGTGTCGGCTACACCTTC. Protein product: CASSEPGGVGYTF.

V usage is TRBV27 and J usage is TRBJ2-7; TRBD1 matches 7 bases. In germline, CDR1 is MNHEY, CDR2 SMNVEV (reference sequence). This CDR3 spans 16 amino acids. The V gene end was trimmed by 3 bases and the J gene end by 6 bases; junction bases not matched to a gene: 14. The CDR3 protein is CASSFRRQGVQGEQYF. The CDR3 nucleotides are TGTGCCAGCAGTTTTCGGCGACAGGGTGTACAGGGCGAGCAGTACTTC.

J is TRBJ2-5 and V is TRBV5-4; perhaps TRBD1 as D (6 bases). CDR3 size: 14 residues. Germline CDR1 reads SGHNT; CDR2 reads YYREEE (reference sequence). V was clipped by 0 bases and J by 1 base, with 7 bases between them. The CDR3: CASSLAGVQETQYF. The CDR3 DNA is TGTGCCAGCAGCTTGGCAGGGGTCCAAGAGACCCAGTACTTC.

The chain recombines TRBV29-1 with TRBJ2-3; the match to TRBD2 covers 9 bases. With V trimmed by 5 bases and J by 4 bases, 7 bases remained unmatched. This CDR3 comprises 14 residues. CDR1 SQVTM and CDR2 ANQGSEA come from the germline V gene. CDR3 DNA: TGCAGCGTTTACGCGGGGGGGCGGGCAGATACGCAGTATTTT. As protein: CSVYAGGRADTQYF.

The genes are TRBV6-2 or TRBV6-3 and TRBJ2-2; possible D gene TRBD1, 5 bases. CDR3 length equals 17 residues. Trimming removed 2 bases from V and 5 bases from J, with 18 bases in between. Germline V gene lookup returns CDR1 MNHEY and CDR2 SVGEGT. The CDR3 nucleotides read TGTGCCAGCAGTTACAAGGCAGGGTTAAAGGGGACCGGGGAGCTGTTTTTT. Residues: CASSYKAGLKGTGELFF.

V is TRBV10-1 and J is TRBJ1-2; D is possibly TRBD1 (5 bases). The V gene lost 6 bases and the J gene lost 1 base, with 15 bases spanning the gap. CDR1 WNHNN and CDR2 SYGVQD come from the germline V gene (reference sequence). The CDR3 loop spans 15 amino acids. The CDR3, as DNA: TGCGCCAGCAGACCCGTGGGGGGAAGTAACTATGGCTACACCTTC. Its protein is CASRPVGGSNYGYTF.

The chain has TRBV7-2 and TRBJ2-5; 10 bases are a match to TRBD2. V lost 6 bases to trimming and J lost 5 bases; unmatched junction nucleotides: 9. Germline values: CDR1 SGHTA, CDR2 FQGNSA. The CDR3 contains 15 residues. CDR3 nucleotides: TGTGCCAGCAGAGCGGGGGGGCCGGATTCTGAGACCCAGTACTTC. Its translation is CASRAGGPDSETQYF. Complete variable domain (other parts from reference TRBV7-2 and TRBJ2-5): GAGVSQSPSNKVTEKGKDVELRCDPISGHTALYWYRQSLGQGLEFLIYFQGNSAPDKSGLPSDRFSAERTGGSVSTLTIQRTQQEDSAVYLCASRAGGPDSETQYFGPGTRLLVL.

The chain links TRBV19 to TRBJ2-1; weak D call: TRBD2 (5 bases). CDR1 LNHDA and CDR2 SQIVND come from the germline V gene (reference sequence). The V end was cut by 3 bases, the J end by 7 bases, with 16 bases between. This CDR3 is built from 15 residues. CDR3 residues: CASSISGSPGNEQFF. As DNA, the CDR3 is TGTGCCAGTAGTATCTCAGGATCCCCGGGGAATGAGCAGTTCTTC.

The chain combines TRBV19 with TRBJ2-7; 9 nucleotides align to TRBD1. The J segment lost 2 bases and the V segment lost 5 bases, leaving 7 bases of the junction unmatched. This CDR3 has 15 amino acids. Germline V lookup: CDR1 LNHDA, CDR2 SQIVND (reference sequence). The CDR3 is CASSRPGTGTYEQYF. The CDR3 bases are TGTGCCAGTAGTCGCCCCGGGACAGGGACCTACGAGCAGTACTTC.

V usage is TRBV9 and J usage is TRBJ2-1, with D unresolved. Per the germline V gene, CDR1 is SGDLS and CDR2 is YYNGEE. CDR3 length: 15 amino acids. Trimming shortened V by 0 bases and J by 2 bases, and 9 bases separated the two germline ends. CDR3: CASSVDSSTYNEQFF. CDR3 sequence (DNA): TGTGCCAGCAGCGTAGACAGCTCGACCTACAATGAGCAGTTCTTC.

This clone was recorded a few times. CDR3: CAVRGRTGELFF. The CDR3 nucleotides are TGTGCGGTAAGGGGCCGGACCGGGGAGCTGTTTTTT. V gene TRBV12-3 or TRBV12-4 combines with J gene TRBJ2-2, with D maybe TRBD1 (5 bases). This CDR3 spans 12 amino acids.

The V and J genes are TRBV29-1 and TRBJ2-3; the D gene is possibly TRBD1 (7 bases). This CDR3 is built from 15 residues. Germline-derived CDR1 and CDR2 are SQVTM and ANQGSEA. Trimming took off 4 bases at V and 3 bases at J, with 17 bases between the two ends. CDR3 DNA sequence: TGCAGCGTTGGCAGGGGGGAATGGGGGACAGATACGCAGTATTTT. Encoded protein: CSVGRGEWGTDTQYF.

The chain uses TRBV3-1 (or the pseudogene TRBV3-2) and TRBJ2-1; the D is unclear. CDR1 and CDR2 from the germline V gene are LGHDT and YNNKEL (reference sequence). V lost 2 bases to trimming and J lost 8 bases, with 7 bases between them. The CDR3 consists of 12 residues. In DNA, the CDR3 is TGTGCCAGCAGCCAATACAGCTATGAGCAGTTCTTC. Translating it yields CASSQYSYEQFF.

This clone appeared once. The chain combines TRBV7-9 with TRBJ1-5; 8 bases agree with TRBD1. Per the germline V gene, CDR1 is SEHNR and CDR2 is FQNEAQ (reference sequence). The CDR3 totals 15 residues. The trim removed 3 bases at V and 2 bases at J, leaving 3 bases unmatched. CDR3 in amino acids: CASSLTTGGNQPQHF. CDR3 coding DNA: TGTGCCAGCAGCTTGACGACAGGGGGCAATCAGCCCCAGCATTTT. The full variable domain, completed using reference TRBV7-9 and TRBJ1-5, is DTGVSQNPRHKITKRGQNVTFRCDPISEHNRLYWYRQTLGQGPEFLTYFQNEAQLEKSRLLSDRFSAERPKGSFSTLEIQRTEQGDSAMYLCASSLTTGGNQPQHFGDGTRLSIL.

This sequence joins TRBV2 and TRBJ2-1, with 9 nucleotides matching TRBD1. With 3 bases clipped from V and 7 bases from J, the junction kept 1 base outside the gene matches. The CDR3 length is 13 residues. The germline V gene has CDR1 SNHLY and CDR2 FYNNEI. CDR3 DNA sequence: TGTGCCAGCAGTGAGGGACAGGGTAATGAGCAGTTCTTC. It encodes CASSEGQGNEQFF.

CDR3 coding DNA: TGTGCCAGCAGGCCGGGACAGGGTATATACGAGCAGTACTTC. Translation: CASRPGQGIYEQYF. The rearrangement links TRBV6-5 to TRBJ2-7; 9 nucleotides agree with TRBD1. This CDR3 comprises 14 residues. The V and J ends lost 6 bases and 4 bases, in that order; junction bases with no gene match: 7. From germline, CDR1 is MNHEY and CDR2 SVGAGI.

This clone has just a few counts. This sequence joins TRBV5-8 and TRBJ1-5; perhaps TRBD1 as D (6 bases). V shed 4 bases and J shed 5 bases, with 16 bases lying between them. The CDR3 spans 15 residues. In germline, CDR1 is SGHTS, CDR2 YDEGEE. The CDR3 region has the DNA TGTGCCAGCAGCCGGGGGGCGGTCGGCGATCAGCCCCAGCATTTT. Translating gives CASSRGAVGDQPQHF.

This chain uses TRBV6-2 or TRBV6-3 with TRBJ1-6; tentative D call: TRBD1 (6 bases). V was cut by 1 base and J by 13 bases, with 17 bases left in between. The CDR3 consists of 15 residues. In germline, CDR1 is MNHEY, CDR2 SVGEGT. DNA for the CDR3: TGTGCCAGCAGTTACTATGCGGGGGCCGGACATCCCCTCCACTTT. Amino acid sequence: CASSYYAGAGHPLHF.

The chain uses TRBV7-9 and TRBJ1-2, with TRBD1 matching 8 bases. V lost 4 bases and J lost 8; bases outside the gene matches: 6. The germline V gene encodes CDR1 SEHNR and CDR2 FQNEAQ (reference sequence). The CDR3 sequence is 13 residues long. CDR3 sequence: CASSYAGGAGYTF. Written as DNA, the CDR3 is TGTGCCAGCAGCTACGCAGGGGGCGCCGGCTACACCTTC.

DNA of the CDR3: TGTGCCAGCAGTTTCCAGGGGACGCAAGGGGTTGAAGCTTTCTTT. Protein: CASSFQGTQGVEAFF. The chain recombines TRBV6-2 or TRBV6-3 with TRBJ1-1, with D possibly TRBD1 on 6 matching bases. Germline V gives CDR1 MNHEY, CDR2 SVGEGT. V was trimmed by 4 bases and J by 7 bases, leaving 19 bases between them. This CDR3 spans 15 amino acids.